Below, 28 T cell receptor beta chains from the same sample are listed, as sequenced in a study of T cell responses to AZD1222 COVID-19 vaccine. Sequenced by immunoSEQ multiplex PCR; TCRdb stores in-frame clones only, minus some. This sample has 85,000 to 130,000 clones; 85% to 90% occur once, and the top ten carry over 15%. The input for sequencing was peripheral blood, taken on day 0 of AZD1222 vaccination. The receptors originated from an adult in good health.

The chain uses TRBV5-1 and TRBJ1-1; 8 nucleotides match TRBD1. V lost 4 bases to trimming and J lost 6 bases; unmatched junction nucleotides: 5. Germline V CDR1 and CDR2: SGHRS, YFSETQ. CDR3 length: 13 amino acids. CDR3 coding DNA: TGCGCCAGCAGCCTCGACAGGGGCGCTGAAGCTTTCTTT. It yields the protein CASSLDRGAEAFF.

This clone was seen a single time. This chain links TRBV7-9 with TRBJ1-3; no clear D. The V and J ends lost 7 bases and 0 bases respectively, with 4 bases between them. The V gene's germline CDR1 is SEHNR and CDR2 FQNEAQ (reference sequence). The CDR3 contains 12 residues. CDR3 sequence: CASTNSGNTIYF. The CDR3 nucleotides are TGTGCCAGCACCAACTCTGGAAACACCATATATTTT.

The genes are TRBV7-8 and TRBJ2-7, with TRBD2 identical over 8 bases. There are 14 residues in the CDR3. The J segment lost 5 bases and the V segment lost 2 bases, leaving 5 bases of the junction unmatched. In germline, CDR1 is SGHVS, CDR2 FQNEAQ. DNA for the CDR3: TGTGCCAGCAGCTTACGACGGACTAGCAACGAGCAGTACTTC. Amino acid sequence: CASSLRRTSNEQYF.

The CDR3 bases are TGTGCCAGCAGGGGGACAGGGTGGTCCGGGGAGCTGTTTTTT. Translation gives CASRGTGWSGELFF. V gene TRBV11-1 combines with J gene TRBJ2-2; 9 nucleotides align to TRBD1. Germline assignment: CDR1 SGHAT and CDR2 FQDESV (reference sequence). V lost 6 bases and J lost 6; bases outside the gene matches: 5. There are 14 residues in the CDR3.

The chain links TRBV12-5 to TRBJ2-2; TRBD1 agrees at 9 bases. Trimming at V came to 6 bases and at J to 7 bases, leaving 15 bases not matched to a gene. CDR1 and CDR2 (germline): LGHNT, FRNRAP. The CDR3 contains 17 residues. The chain's CDR3 is CASGLGGQGVWHGELFF. The DNA of the CDR3 is TGTGCTAGTGGCCTGGGGGGACAGGGAGTTTGGCACGGGGAGCTGTTTTTT.

The J gene is TRBJ2-7, the V gene TRBV7-7, with 11 bases lining up with TRBD2. V was pared by 5 bases and J by 3 bases, with 9 bases of the junction left unmatched. Germline CDR1 reads SSHAT; CDR2 reads FNYEAQ (reference sequence). The CDR3 is made up of 16 amino acids. This chain's CDR3 is CASSPGLAGGNYEQYF. DNA for the CDR3: TGTGCCAGCAGCCCCGGGTTAGCGGGAGGGAACTACGAGCAGTACTTC.

The V call is TRBV14, the J call TRBJ2-5, with D uncertain. Germline CDR1 SGHDN, CDR2 FVKESK. This CDR3 has 15 amino acids. V was trimmed by 1 base and J by 5 bases, leaving 14 bases between them. In DNA, the CDR3 is TGTGCCAGCAGCCAAGGGGTGCAGGCGACGGAGACCCAGTACTTC. This translates into CASSQGVQATETQYF.

This chain links TRBV6-2 or TRBV6-3 with TRBJ1-3, with a possible D match to TRBD1 (5 bases). Between the trimmed V and J ends, which lost 6 bases and 4 bases, there was a span of 13 bases. Germline assignment: CDR1 MNHEY and CDR2 SVGEGT. CDR3 size: 14 residues. Written as DNA, the CDR3 is TGTGCCAGCAGCCTTACTGGGGCCGGAAACACCATATATTTT. Translating it yields CASSLTGAGNTIYF.

The chain links TRBV6-5 to TRBJ2-6; the D gene is possibly TRBD2 (5 bases). The germline V and J ends were trimmed by 3 bases and 1 base, with 7 bases remaining between them. Germline loops: CDR1 MNHEY, CDR2 SVGAGI. This CDR3 spans 15 amino acids. CDR3 DNA: TGTGCCAGCAGTTATCGAGGGTCTGGGGCCAACGTCCTGACTTTC. Its translation is CASSYRGSGANVLTF.

This clone has only a few counts. The CDR3, as DNA: TGTGCCAGCCATGTGTTAGGAAGCAATCAGCCCCAGCATTTT. It yields the protein CASHVLGSNQPQHF. J is TRBJ1-5 and V is TRBV2; D unresolved. Looked up from germline, CDR1 is SNHLY and CDR2 is FYNNEI. V gave up 8 bases and J gave up 1 base, with 12 bases separating them. CDR3 length: 14 amino acids.

This chain connects TRBV10-3 to TRBJ1-1, with D possibly being TRBD1 (6 bases). Germline-derived CDR1 and CDR2 are ENHRY and SYGVKD. V was trimmed by 3 bases and J by 5 bases, leaving 10 bases between them. The length of the CDR3 is 13 residues. Here the CDR3 reads CAISDRGGTEAFF. For the CDR3, the DNA is TGTGCCATCAGTGACAGGGGCGGAACTGAAGCTTTCTTT.

The gene calls are TRBV3-1 (or the pseudogene TRBV3-2) and TRBJ1-1, with 8 bases aligning to TRBD1. CDR1 is LGHDT and CDR2 is YNNKEL in the germline V gene (reference sequence). The CDR3 covers 15 residues. V lost 5 bases to trimming and J lost 1 base; unmatched junction nucleotides: 6. CDR3 region: CASSFRTGRNTEAFF. CDR3 DNA: TGTGCCAGCAGCTTCCGGACAGGGAGGAACACTGAAGCTTTCTTT.

The J gene is TRBJ1-6, the V gene TRBV5-1; 8 bases agree with TRBD1. V lost 0 bases to trimming and J lost 10 bases; unmatched junction nucleotides: 6. Germline V gene lookup returns CDR1 SGHRS and CDR2 YFSETQ. This CDR3 is 15 amino acids long. The CDR3 region has the DNA TGCGCCAGCAGCTTGGCCGGGACAGGAGGCTCACCCCTCCACTTT. Translating gives CASSLAGTGGSPLHF.

V usage is TRBV5-1 and J usage is TRBJ1-4; D not certain. Trimming shortened V by 0 bases and J by 7 bases, and 10 bases separated the two germline ends. Germline lookup yields CDR1 SGHRS and CDR2 YFSETQ. The CDR3 consists of 14 residues. In DNA, the CDR3 is TGCGCCAGCAGCTTGGTCGCGAGGAGTGAAAAACTGTTTTTT. This gives the protein CASSLVARSEKLFF.

The rearrangement joins TRBV5-1 to TRBJ2-2; D remains unclear. Trimming cost V 2 bases and J 5 bases, with 13 bases left between them. The CDR3 consists of 15 residues. CDR1 and CDR2 from the germline V gene are SGHRS and YFSETQ. In DNA form, the CDR3 reads TGCGCCAGCAGCTTAGGCCAGGTCGGGACCGGGGAGCTGTTTTTT. This codes for CASSLGQVGTGELFF.

This chain links TRBV5-1 with TRBJ2-7; 9 bases are a match to TRBD2. J lost 3 bases, V lost 4 bases, and 14 bases had no gene match. Germline CDR1 reads SGHRS; CDR2 reads YFSETQ. The CDR3 runs to 17 residues. CDR3 sequence (DNA): TGCGCCAGCAGCGCCGGACCTCCAGCGGGGGGCAGCTACGAGCAGTACTTC. Translated: CASSAGPPAGGSYEQYF.

The chain joins TRBV5-5 to TRBJ2-7; D ambiguous. This CDR3 is 12 amino acids long. Germline CDR1 is SGHKS and CDR2 is YYEKEE (reference sequence). V gave up 3 bases and J gave up 2 bases, with 6 bases separating them. CDR3 nucleotide sequence: TGTGCCAGCAGCTACCCAGCCTACGAGCAGTACTTC. Translation: CASSYPAYEQYF.

Concerning this clone: This same CDR3 is encoded by further DNA sequences in the sample. This chain uses TRBV29-1 with TRBJ2-5; weak D call: TRBD2 (5 bases). This CDR3 spans 13 amino acids. V was shortened by 4 bases and J by 1 base, with 10 bases between the two germline ends. Germline CDR1 SQVTM, CDR2 ANQGSEA. The DNA of the CDR3 is TGCAGCGTTGCGGGCGGGCCCCAAGAGACCCAGTACTTC. Translated, it gives CSVAGGPQETQYF.

The table lists this clone with a few counts. The rearrangement links TRBV5-1 to TRBJ2-2; D is ambiguous. V was pared by 1 base and J by 1 base, with 11 bases between. The CDR3 is 16 residues long. The germline gives CDR1 SGHRS, CDR2 YFSETQ. CDR3 in amino acids: CASSLLFHGNTGELFF. The CDR3 region has the DNA TGCGCCAGCAGCTTGTTATTCCACGGGAACACCGGGGAGCTGTTTTTT.

The chain combines TRBV5-1 with TRBJ2-5; D perhaps matches TRBD2 (6 bases). Germline V gene lookup returns CDR1 SGHRS and CDR2 YFSETQ. V was cut by 4 bases and J by 0 bases, with 13 bases left in between. CDR3 size: 15 residues. CDR3 DNA: TGCGCCAGCAGCCTCGGCCGGGACTACCAAGAGACCCAGTACTTC. Translating gives CASSLGRDYQETQYF.

The chain links TRBV2 to TRBJ2-7; tentative D call: TRBD2 (6 bases). The CDR3 runs to 13 residues. Germline CDR1 is SNHLY and CDR2 is FYNNEI. The V end was cut by 9 bases, the J end by 6 bases, with 18 bases between. CDR3 nucleotides: TGTGCCAGAACCGGGACTGTAGGACGCGAGCAGTACTTC. Protein sequence: CARTGTVGREQYF.

The DNA of the CDR3 is TGTGCCACCAAATCAGGGGGCCCTGGGGCCAACGTCCTGACTTTC. It encodes CATKSGGPGANVLTF. The V call is TRBV15, the J call TRBJ2-6; 8 nucleotides agree with TRBD1. The CDR3 sequence is 15 residues long. The germline V gene encodes CDR1 LNHNV and CDR2 YYDKDF (reference sequence). Trimming removed 7 bases from V and 2 bases from J; junction bases left unmatched: 4.

The chain joins TRBV5-1 to TRBJ2-3, with D possibly being TRBD1 (8 bases). Trimming removed 4 bases at V and 7 bases at J, with 16 bases between. CDR3 length: 14 amino acids. Germline CDR1 SGHRS, CDR2 YFSETQ. Here the CDR3 reads CASSPDREGNTQYF. The CDR3 DNA follows: TGCGCCAGCAGCCCGGACAGGGAGGGGAATACGCAGTATTTT.

The chain recombines TRBV4-1 with TRBJ1-4, with D unresolved. CDR1 is MGHRA, CDR2 YSYEKL, per germline. This CDR3 region has 13 residues. The V and J ends lost 3 bases and 7 bases respectively, with 9 bases between them. The CDR3 is CASSQWRAEKLFF. The DNA of the CDR3 is TGCGCCAGCAGCCAGTGGCGGGCTGAAAAACTGTTTTTT.

This chain uses TRBV7-9 with TRBJ2-3; no firm D call. Trimming cost V 1 base and J 4 bases, with 9 bases left between them. Germline CDR1 SEHNR, CDR2 FQNEAQ (reference sequence). CDR3 length: 14 amino acids. The CDR3 reads CASSLDSRSDTQYF. The CDR3 nucleotides read TGTGCCAGCAGCTTAGACAGTAGGTCAGATACGCAGTATTTT.

The gene calls are TRBV6-5 and TRBJ1-2; D might be TRBD1 (6 bases). V shed 0 bases and J shed 6 bases, with 14 bases lying between them. Germline assignment: CDR1 MNHEY and CDR2 SVGAGI. The CDR3 covers 15 residues. CDR3 coding DNA: TGTGCCAGCAGTTACTCTGGACAGCATGACGATGGCTACACCTTC. Encoded protein: CASSYSGQHDDGYTF.

This clone was seen just once. The gene calls are TRBV11-3 and TRBJ2-3, with a tentative D call TRBD2 (5 bases). CDR3 length: 14 residues. With 1 base removed from V and 2 bases from J, the gap between germline ends came to 7 bases. Germline values: CDR1 SGHNT, CDR2 YENEEA. CDR3 bases: TGTGCCAGCAGCTTAGGCGGGTTCACAGATACGCAGTATTTT. It yields the protein CASSLGGFTDTQYF.

This chain uses TRBV11-2 with TRBJ1-4; TRBD1 is a possible D gene (5 bases). The V end was cut by 6 bases, the J end by 7 bases, with 18 bases between. CDR3 size: 15 residues. CDR1 SGHAT and CDR2 FQNNGV come from the germline V gene. The CDR3 coding sequence is TGTGCCAGCAGTTCCACCAGGGAACGGGGTGAAAAACTGTTTTTT. It translates to CASSSTRERGEKLFF.